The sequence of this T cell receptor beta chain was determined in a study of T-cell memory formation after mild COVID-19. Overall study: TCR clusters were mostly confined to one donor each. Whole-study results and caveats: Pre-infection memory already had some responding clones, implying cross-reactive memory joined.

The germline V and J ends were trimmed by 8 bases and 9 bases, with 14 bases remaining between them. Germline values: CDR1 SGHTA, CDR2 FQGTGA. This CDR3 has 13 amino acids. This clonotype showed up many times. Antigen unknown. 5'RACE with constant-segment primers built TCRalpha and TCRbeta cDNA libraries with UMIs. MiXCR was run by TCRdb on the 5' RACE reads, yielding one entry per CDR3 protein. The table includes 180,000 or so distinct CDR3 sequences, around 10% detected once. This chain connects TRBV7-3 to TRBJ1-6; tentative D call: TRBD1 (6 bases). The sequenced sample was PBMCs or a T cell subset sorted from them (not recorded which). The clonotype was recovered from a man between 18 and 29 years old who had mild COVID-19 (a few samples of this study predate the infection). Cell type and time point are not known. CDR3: CASPDRRCSPLHF. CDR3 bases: TGTGCCAGCCCCGACAGGAGATGTTCACCCCTCCACTTT.